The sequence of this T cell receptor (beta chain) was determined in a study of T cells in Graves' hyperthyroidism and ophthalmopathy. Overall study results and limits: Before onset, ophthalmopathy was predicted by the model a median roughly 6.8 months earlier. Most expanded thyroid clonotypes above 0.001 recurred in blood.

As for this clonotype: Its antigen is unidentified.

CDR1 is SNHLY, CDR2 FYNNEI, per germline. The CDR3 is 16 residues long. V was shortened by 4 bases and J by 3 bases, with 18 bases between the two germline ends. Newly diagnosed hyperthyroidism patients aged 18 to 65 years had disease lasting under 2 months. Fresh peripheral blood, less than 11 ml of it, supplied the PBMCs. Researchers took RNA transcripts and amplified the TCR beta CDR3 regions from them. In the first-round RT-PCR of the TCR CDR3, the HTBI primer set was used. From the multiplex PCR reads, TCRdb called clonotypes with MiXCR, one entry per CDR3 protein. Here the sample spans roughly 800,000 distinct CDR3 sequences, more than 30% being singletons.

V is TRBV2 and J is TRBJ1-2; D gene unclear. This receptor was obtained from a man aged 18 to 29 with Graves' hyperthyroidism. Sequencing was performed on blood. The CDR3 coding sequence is TGTGCCAGCAGTGGAGACCGAGGGTCCGGCGACTATGGCTACACCTTC. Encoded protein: CASSGDRGSGDYGYTF.